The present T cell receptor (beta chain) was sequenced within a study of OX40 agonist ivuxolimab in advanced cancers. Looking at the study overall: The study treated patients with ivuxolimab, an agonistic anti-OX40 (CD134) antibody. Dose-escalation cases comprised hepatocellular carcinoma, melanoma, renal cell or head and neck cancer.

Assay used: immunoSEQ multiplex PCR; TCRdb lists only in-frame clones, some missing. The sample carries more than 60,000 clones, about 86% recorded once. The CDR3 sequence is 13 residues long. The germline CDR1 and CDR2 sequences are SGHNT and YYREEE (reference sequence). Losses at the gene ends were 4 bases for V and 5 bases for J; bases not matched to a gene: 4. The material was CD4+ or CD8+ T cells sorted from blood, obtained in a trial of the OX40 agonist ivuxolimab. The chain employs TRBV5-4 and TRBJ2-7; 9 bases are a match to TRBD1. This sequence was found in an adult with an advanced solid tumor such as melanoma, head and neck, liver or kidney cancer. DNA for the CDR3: TGTGCCAGCAGCCGCGACAGGGGGAACGAGCAGTACTTC. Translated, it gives CASSRDRGNEQYF.